This T cell receptor beta chain was identified during a study of response to subunit inactivated influenza vaccine. Study results and limitations: Researchers suggested that each seasonal influenza vaccination recruits few new T cells.

This clonotype was observed a few times. The antigen is undetermined. Trimming took 3 bases from V and 8 from J; bases not matched to a gene: 6. There are 14 residues in the CDR3. Germline V gene data show CDR1 as MNHEY and CDR2 as SVGAGI. TCRdb reanalysed the RT-PCR reads using MiXCR and keeps one entry per CDR3 protein. The sample has 860,000 or so distinct CDR3 sequences, 21% seen once. This TCR derives from a man in his fifties who received an inactivated influenza vaccine. The rearrangement links TRBV6-5 to TRBJ1-4, with 7 bases matching TRBD1. Sequencing was performed on PBMCs from blood, taken 4 to 6 days after vaccination. The CDR3 DNA is TGTGCCAGCAGTTATAGCGGGACAGAAGAAAAACTGTTTTTT. This encodes CASSYSGTEEKLFF.